These 3 T cell receptor beta chains share one sample of origin, sequenced in a study of regulatory T cells in long-lasting Graves disease (dated by TCRdb to the early 2020s). Per the publication, the time point label means: persistent/refractory GD, antithyroid drugs over 5 years with positive TRAb. For both TCR sequencing and RNA sequencing, RNA was extracted from PBMCs using TRIzol. The method behind the library was multiplex PCR. Sequencing was carried out with an Illumina HiSeq 4000. iRepertoire HTBI primers and Arm-PCR amplification of CDR3 regions were used to construct TCR beta libraries. The public sequencing data were trimmed at Q25 with fastp and processed into clonotypes with MiXCR by TCRdb, which kept only in-frame beta chains. Rows merge per CDR3 protein into single entries with the most common DNA and genes. The table for this sample lists 400,000 to 500,000 distinct CDR3 sequences; about a fifth of them were counted only once. The biggest ten clones account for roughly 7.1% of the sample.

Sequences were derived from peripheral blood mononuclear cells (PBMCs), sampled when the disease was refractory, from a patient treated with antithyroid drugs. Receptors originate from a female donor with Graves disease.

In its sample, this clonotype was seen a few times. V usage is TRBV7-8 and J usage is TRBJ1-1; D is ambiguous. This CDR3 region has 16 residues. Trimming stripped 2 bases from V and 1 base from J, with 14 bases between. CDR1 and CDR2 (germline): SGHVS, FQNEAQ. CDR3 nucleotides: TGTGCCAGCAGCTTACCTCGGCGGCAGCCGAACACTGAAGCTTTCTTT. This gives the protein CASSLPRRQPNTEAFF. The full variable domain, in which reference TRBV7-8 and TRBJ1-1 provide the parts outside the CDR3, is GAGVSQSPRYKVAKRGQDVALRCDPISGHVSLFWYQQALGQGPEFLTYFQNEAQLDKSGLPSDRFFAERPEGSVSTLKIQRTQQEDSAVYLCASSLPRRQPNTEAFFGQGTRLTVV.

This clonotype was recorded a few times. J is TRBJ1-1 and V is TRBV28; D call uncertain. The CDR3 loop spans 11 amino acids. Germline CDR1 is MDHEN and CDR2 is SYDVKM. V dropped 5 bases and J dropped 11 bases, with 12 bases sitting between them. The CDR3 nucleotides read TGTGCCAGCAGTATCCGGGCGCCCGCTTTCTTT. Protein: CASSIRAPAFF. Supplemented by reference TRBV28 and TRBJ1-1, the full variable domain reads DVKVTQSSRYLVKRTGEKVFLECVQDMDHENMFWYRQDPGLGLRLIYFSYDVKMKEKGDIPEGYSVSREKKERFSLILESASTNQTSMYLCASSIRAPAFFGQGTRLTVV.

This clonotype was seen ten or more times. V gene TRBV28 combines with J gene TRBJ2-7; 9 positions agree with TRBD1. V shed 4 bases, J shed 2 bases, and the junction held 3 bases outside the gene matches. CDR3 size: 14 residues. Germline-derived CDR1 and CDR2 are MDHEN and SYDVKM. The CDR3 sequence: CASSSGQGTYEQYF. The CDR3 DNA reads as TGTGCCAGCAGTTCGGGACAGGGCACCTACGAGCAGTACTTC. Drawing the rest from reference TRBV28 and TRBJ2-7, the complete variable domain is DVKVTQSSRYLVKRTGEKVFLECVQDMDHENMFWYRQDPGLGLRLIYFSYDVKMKEKGDIPEGYSVSREKKERFSLILESASTNQTSMYLCASSSGQGTYEQYFGPGTRLTVT.